These T cell receptor beta chains were read from a single sample in a study of early T cells in non-severe SARS-CoV-2 infection. TCRdb itself ran the 5' RACE reads through MiXCR, one entry per CDR3 protein. The table shows tens of thousands of distinct CDR3 sequences, with about 10% occurring only once. Sequences were derived from whole blood, sampled at baseline. These TCRs come from an adult who was a healthcare worker with PCR-confirmed SARS-CoV-2 infection or an uninfected control (not recorded which). CDR3s include the opening cysteine and the closing phenylalanine or tryptophan. The D gene is left open where the match is weak. For some rows the clone size is stated as once, few or many, or as a class when expanded; others skip it.

TRBJ2-2 TRBV5-1 few . 14 TGCGCCAGCAGCACCCGCGTTAGGACCGGGGAGCTGTTTTTT CASSTRVRTGELFF
TRBJ2-7 TRBV5-4 . . 12 TGTGCCAGCAGCTTCCGGACTGACGAGCAGTACTTC CASSFRTDEQYF
TRBJ1-2 TRBV6-4 . . 15 TGTGCCAGCAGCCCCACCGGGCCAGGTGATCATGGCTACACCTTC CASSPTGPGDHGYTF
TRBJ2-4 TRBV15 . . 10 TGTGCCACCAGCGGGACCAACAGGTACTTC CATSGTNRYF
TRBJ2-3 TRBV3-1 . TRBD2 14 TGTGCCAGCAGCCAGGGACTAGCCACAGATACGCAGTATTTT CASSQGLATDTQYF
TRBJ2-2 TRBV7-8 few . 18 TGTGCCAGCAGCCCAACCCCGCCCTCGCAGTCGAACACCGGGGAGCTGTTTTTT CASSPTPPSQSNTGELFF
TRBJ1-1 TRBV7-8 many . 13 TGTGCCAGCAGCCCAATTATGAACACTGAAGCTTTCTTT CASSPIMNTEAFF
TRBJ2-2 TRBV6-1 many . 17 TGTGCCAGCAGTGAAGATCAAGGGGCCGCGAACACCGGGGAGCTGTTTTTT CASSEDQGAANTGELFF
TRBJ1-1 TRBV18 . . 15 TGTGCCAGCTCACCCCTGGGGGGGGTTGGAACTGAAGCTTTCTTT CASSPLGGVGTEAFF
TRBJ1-1 TRBV28 many . 14 TGTGCCAGCACCCCAAGCAGCGGGGTTAGTGAAGCTTTCTTT CASTPSSGVSEAFF
TRBJ2-3 TRBV11-2 many TRBD2 17 TGTGCCAGCAGCTTAGGAGTTGGCGGCGGGGGGTCAGATACGCAGTATTTT CASSLGVGGGGSDTQYF